The next 21 T cell receptor beta chains were all read from a single sample in a study of T cell changes during pregnancy in multiple sclerosis. TCRdb's copy holds only in-frame clones and misses some; the assay was immunoSEQ multiplex PCR. The data contain about 72,000 clones, roughly 89% of them singletons. Sequencing was performed on peripheral blood, taken in the third trimester of pregnancy. These receptors came from a female donor in good health, enrolled as a control in a pregnancy study.

The CDR3: CASSLGGGAGNTIYF. The CDR3 region has the DNA TGTGCCAGCAGCTTAGGAGGGGGCGCCGGAAACACCATATATTTT. The rearrangement joins TRBV11-2 to TRBJ1-3, with 7 positions matching TRBD1. The length of the CDR3 is 15 residues. The junction had 4 bases not matched to a gene; V was cut back by 1 base and J by 4 bases. Germline V lookup: CDR1 SGHAT, CDR2 FQNNGV.

The chain combines TRBV6-5 with TRBJ2-5; 9 bases fit TRBD1. Losses at the gene ends were 2 bases for V and 5 bases for J; bases not matched to a gene: 3. Germline V gene sequence: CDR1 MNHEY, CDR2 SVGAGI. CDR3 length: 14 amino acids. The CDR3 bases are TGTGCCAGCAGTTACGGACAGGGGAAGGAGACCCAGTACTTC. It encodes CASSYGQGKETQYF.

The gene calls are TRBV19 and TRBJ2-7; 10 nucleotides line up with TRBD2. Germline CDR1 is LNHDA and CDR2 is SQIVND (reference sequence). V lost 5 bases, J lost 4 bases, and 8 bases stayed unmatched. The CDR3 runs to 15 residues. CDR3 protein: CASSLAGTSVYEQYF. The CDR3 DNA sequence: TGTGCCAGTAGTCTAGCCGGGACTAGCGTGTACGAGCAGTACTTC.

In its sample, this clone was seen once. Here the CDR3 DNA reads TGCGCCAGCAGCCAAGATCTACGAACAGTCGATAGCAATCAGCCCCAGCATTTT. Its translation is CASSQDLRTVDSNQPQHF. The genes are TRBV4-3 and TRBJ1-5; D is unclear. Deletions cut 0 bases from V and 0 bases from J, with 15 bases between. CDR3 length: 18 residues. Germline CDR1 LGHNA, CDR2 YSLEER.

This chain links TRBV5-1 with TRBJ2-3; D is unresolved. This CDR3 spans 13 amino acids. The V gene lost 0 bases and the J gene lost 4 bases, with 6 bases spanning the gap. Germline V gene sequence: CDR1 SGHRS, CDR2 YFSETQ. CDR3 DNA sequence: TGCGCCAGCAGCTTGGACAGTCCAGATACGCAGTATTTT. Protein product: CASSLDSPDTQYF.

The chain employs TRBV12-5 and TRBJ1-2; 7 bases map to TRBD1. V gave up 6 bases and J gave up 2 bases; unmatched junction bases: 6. The CDR3 has 14 residues. Per the germline V gene, CDR1 is LGHNT and CDR2 is FRNRAP. The CDR3 DNA reads TGTGCTAGTGGCCCTAGGGGACAGAACTATGGCTACACCTTC. Translating it yields CASGPRGQNYGYTF.

The chain employs TRBV7-7 and TRBJ2-1; D gene unclear. The CDR3 consists of 12 residues. V was clipped by 6 bases and J by 7 bases, with 10 bases between them. Germline CDR1 is SSHAT and CDR2 is FNYEAQ (reference sequence). The CDR3 bases are TGTGCCAGCAGACACAAGGAGAATGAGCAGTTCTTC. Translated, it gives CASRHKENEQFF.

This clone was counted a single time. V gene TRBV29-1 combines with J gene TRBJ1-3; D might be TRBD1 (5 bases). Between the trimmed V and J ends, which lost 3 bases and 8 bases, there was a span of 14 bases. The CDR3 is 13 residues long. Germline V gene sequence: CDR1 SQVTM, CDR2 ANQGSEA. In DNA, the CDR3 is TGCAGCGTTGAGGGCTCAGGGCGAGACACCATATATTTT. Protein sequence: CSVEGSGRDTIYF.

The count of this clone is one. In DNA form, the CDR3 reads TGTGCCAGCAGCCTGCAGGGGGCCGGTTCTGGAAACACCATATATTTT. Its translation is CASSLQGAGSGNTIYF. The rearrangement uses TRBV14 and TRBJ1-3; 8 bases agree with TRBD1. Germline V gives CDR1 SGHDN, CDR2 FVKESK. The trim removed 4 bases at V and 1 base at J, leaving 6 bases unmatched. CDR3 size: 16 residues.

This chain links TRBV21-1 with TRBJ1-6; the DNA was not used to check the table's D call, TRBD1. TRBV21-1 is shown as a pseudogene. The CDR3 consists of 16 residues. The CDR3 loop reads CASSYRTGAINSPLHF. CDR3 coding DNA: TGTGCCAGCAGCTACCGGACAGGGGCAATTAATTCACCCCTCCACTTT.

The genes are TRBV19 and TRBJ1-2; 12 nucleotides line up with TRBD1. V shed 7 bases, J shed 4 bases, and the junction held 13 bases outside the gene matches. Germline CDR1 is LNHDA and CDR2 is SQIVND (reference sequence). There are 17 residues in the CDR3. The CDR3 loop reads CASTYRDRGRGLYGYTF. The CDR3, as DNA: TGTGCCAGTACCTACCGGGACAGGGGGCGCGGGCTCTATGGCTACACCTTC.

The chain joins TRBV27 to TRBJ2-7, with TRBD1 identical over 7 bases. CDR3 length equals 13 residues. V was pared by 6 bases and J by 2 bases, with 4 bases of the junction left unmatched. Germline CDR1 MNHEY, CDR2 SMNVEV (reference sequence). The CDR3 protein is CASRPGQPYEQYF. The CDR3 DNA follows: TGTGCCAGCAGGCCGGGACAGCCCTACGAGCAGTACTTC.

This rearrangement joins TRBV19 to TRBJ1-1; unclear D gene. The CDR3 totals 13 residues. V lost 3 bases and J lost 5, with 10 bases in between. The germline V gene has CDR1 LNHDA and CDR2 SQIVND (reference sequence). The CDR3 DNA follows: TGTGCCAGTAGTATCTTGCCTCGGACTGAAGCTTTCTTT. Translation gives CASSILPRTEAFF.

This rearrangement joins TRBV4-2 to TRBJ1-1; no definite D call. V was shortened by 0 bases and J by 9 bases, with 11 bases between the two germline ends. This CDR3 spans 13 amino acids. The germline CDR1 and CDR2 sequences are LGHNA and YNFKEQ. The CDR3 region has the DNA TGTGCCAGCAGCCAAGAAGCGAGGATTAAAGCTTTCTTT. This codes for CASSQEARIKAFF.

CDR3 region: CASSSPTGGSTNEKLFF. The CDR3 nucleotides are TGTGCCAGTAGTTCACCGACAGGGGGGTCAACTAATGAAAAACTGTTTTTT. The rearrangement uses TRBV19 and TRBJ1-4; 9 positions agree with TRBD1. This CDR3 is built from 17 residues. Germline V gene lookup returns CDR1 LNHDA and CDR2 SQIVND (reference sequence). With V trimmed by 5 bases and J by 0 bases, 7 bases remained unmatched.

The rearrangement joins TRBV4-3 to TRBJ1-2; 12 nucleotides line up with TRBD1. The CDR3 spans 14 residues. Trimming took 3 bases from V and 8 from J; bases not matched to a gene: 4. The V gene's germline CDR1 is LGHNA and CDR2 YSLEER. Here the CDR3 DNA reads TGCGCCAGCAGCCATATCGGGACAGGGGGCGGCTACACCTTC. Amino acid sequence: CASSHIGTGGGYTF.

This clone was found a few times. The rearrangement uses TRBV5-1 and TRBJ1-1; no firm D call. In germline, CDR1 is SGHRS, CDR2 YFSETQ. This CDR3 spans 12 amino acids. Trimming pared 3 bases from V and 0 bases from J, leaving 3 bases between. CDR3 DNA sequence: TGCGCCAGCAGCTCAATGAACACTGAAGCTTTCTTT. Translation: CASSSMNTEAFF.

The rearrangement links TRBV5-1 to TRBJ2-6; no clear D. The CDR3 loop spans 15 amino acids. V was clipped by 1 base and J by 0 bases, with 5 bases between them. The germline V gene has CDR1 SGHRS and CDR2 YFSETQ. The CDR3 region is CASSLYYSGANVLTF. CDR3 sequence (DNA): TGCGCCAGCAGCTTGTATTACTCTGGGGCCAACGTCCTGACTTTC.

This chain links TRBV2 with TRBJ2-3, with 7 bases fitting TRBD2. CDR1 and CDR2 from the germline V gene are SNHLY and FYNNEI. The CDR3 extends over 14 amino acids. The ends lost 2 bases at V and 6 bases at J; junction bases unmatched: 5. The CDR3 loop reads CASSEWGGTDTQYF. CDR3 nucleotides: TGTGCCAGCAGTGAATGGGGGGGTACGGATACGCAGTATTTT.

There are a few counts of this clone. V usage is TRBV28 and J usage is TRBJ2-3; D is uncertain. The CDR3 length is 14 residues. CDR1 and CDR2 from the germline V gene are MDHEN and SYDVKM. The V end was cut by 3 bases, the J end by 1 base, with 8 bases between. The CDR3: CASSFSEGTDTQYF. CDR3 in DNA: TGTGCCAGCAGTTTCAGCGAGGGCACAGATACGCAGTATTTT.

The V and J genes are TRBV11-2 and TRBJ2-7; 8 bases are shared with TRBD1. The CDR3 has 15 amino acids. Germline values: CDR1 SGHAT, CDR2 FQNNGV. V was clipped by 6 bases and J by 2 bases; unmatched bases: 9. CDR3 loop: CASRRPGQATYEQYF. For the CDR3, the DNA is TGTGCCAGCAGACGACCGGGACAGGCAACCTACGAGCAGTACTTC.